The clone carrying this TCR beta chain was counted between two and nine times. The data derive from a study of blood T cell repertoires in COVID-19. The table came from immunoSEQ multiplex PCR; TCRdb's copy has only in-frame clones and leaves some out. Of 90,000 to 120,000 clones in the sample, roughly 72% are singletons; the top ten hold about 6%. CDR1 is LNHDA and CDR2 is SQIVND in the germline V gene (reference sequence). The CDR3 is made up of 15 amino acids. V gave up 1 base and J gave up 3 bases; unmatched junction bases: 3. V is TRBV19 and J is TRBJ2-1, with 7 bases identical to TRBD2. The sequence derives from a man older than 75 with acute or convalescent COVID-19. What was sequenced was peripheral blood. CDR3 region: CASSIGKRDYNEQFF. The CDR3 region has the DNA TGTGCCAGTAGTATAGGGAAGCGGGACTACAATGAGCAGTTCTTC.